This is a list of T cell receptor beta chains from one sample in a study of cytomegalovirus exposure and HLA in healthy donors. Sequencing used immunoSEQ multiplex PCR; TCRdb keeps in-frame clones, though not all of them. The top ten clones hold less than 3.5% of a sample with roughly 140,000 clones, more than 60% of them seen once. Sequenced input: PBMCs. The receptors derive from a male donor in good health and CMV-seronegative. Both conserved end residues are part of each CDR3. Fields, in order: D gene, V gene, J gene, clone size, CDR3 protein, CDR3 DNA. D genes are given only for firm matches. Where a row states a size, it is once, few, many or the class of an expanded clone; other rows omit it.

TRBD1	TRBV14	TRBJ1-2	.	CASSQEQGWNYGYTF	TGTGCCAGCAGCCAAGAACAGGGGTGGAACTATGGCTACACCTTC
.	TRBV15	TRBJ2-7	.	CATSPRAGSVEQYF	TGTGCCACCAGCCCGAGGGCCGGAAGCGTCGAGCAGTACTTC
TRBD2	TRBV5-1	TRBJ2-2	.	CASSLWRGDNTGELFF	TGCGCCAGCAGCTTGTGGCGGGGGGACAACACCGGGGAGCTGTTTTTT
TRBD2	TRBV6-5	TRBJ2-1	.	CASSPWGGRVHEQFF	TGTGCCAGCAGTCCTTGGGGCGGGAGGGTCCATGAGCAGTTCTTC
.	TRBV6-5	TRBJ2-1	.	CASGGDPYNEQFF	TGTGCCAGCGGGGGCGACCCTTACAATGAGCAGTTCTTC
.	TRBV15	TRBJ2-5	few	CATSRDVQGQGTQYF	TGTGCCACCAGCAGAGATGTACAGGGTCAGGGGACCCAGTACTTC
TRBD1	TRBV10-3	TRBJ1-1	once	CAISVWGQGVNPEAFF	TGTGCCATCAGTGTCTGGGGACAGGGTGTTAATCCCGAAGCTTTCTTT
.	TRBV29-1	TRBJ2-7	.	CSGGAGGGLEQYF	TGCAGTGGGGGGGCAGGGGGCGGCCTCGAGCAGTACTTC
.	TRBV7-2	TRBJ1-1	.	CASSKEGGALSQAFF	TGTGCCAGCAGCAAAGAGGGCGGCGCTCTCTCCCAAGCTTTCTTT
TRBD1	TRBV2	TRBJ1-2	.	CASSMTGSYGYTF	TGTGCCAGCAGTATGACAGGGAGCTATGGCTACACCTTC
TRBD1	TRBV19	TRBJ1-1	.	CASSHRGSDTEAFF	TGTGCCAGTAGCCACAGGGGATCGGACACTGAAGCTTTCTTT